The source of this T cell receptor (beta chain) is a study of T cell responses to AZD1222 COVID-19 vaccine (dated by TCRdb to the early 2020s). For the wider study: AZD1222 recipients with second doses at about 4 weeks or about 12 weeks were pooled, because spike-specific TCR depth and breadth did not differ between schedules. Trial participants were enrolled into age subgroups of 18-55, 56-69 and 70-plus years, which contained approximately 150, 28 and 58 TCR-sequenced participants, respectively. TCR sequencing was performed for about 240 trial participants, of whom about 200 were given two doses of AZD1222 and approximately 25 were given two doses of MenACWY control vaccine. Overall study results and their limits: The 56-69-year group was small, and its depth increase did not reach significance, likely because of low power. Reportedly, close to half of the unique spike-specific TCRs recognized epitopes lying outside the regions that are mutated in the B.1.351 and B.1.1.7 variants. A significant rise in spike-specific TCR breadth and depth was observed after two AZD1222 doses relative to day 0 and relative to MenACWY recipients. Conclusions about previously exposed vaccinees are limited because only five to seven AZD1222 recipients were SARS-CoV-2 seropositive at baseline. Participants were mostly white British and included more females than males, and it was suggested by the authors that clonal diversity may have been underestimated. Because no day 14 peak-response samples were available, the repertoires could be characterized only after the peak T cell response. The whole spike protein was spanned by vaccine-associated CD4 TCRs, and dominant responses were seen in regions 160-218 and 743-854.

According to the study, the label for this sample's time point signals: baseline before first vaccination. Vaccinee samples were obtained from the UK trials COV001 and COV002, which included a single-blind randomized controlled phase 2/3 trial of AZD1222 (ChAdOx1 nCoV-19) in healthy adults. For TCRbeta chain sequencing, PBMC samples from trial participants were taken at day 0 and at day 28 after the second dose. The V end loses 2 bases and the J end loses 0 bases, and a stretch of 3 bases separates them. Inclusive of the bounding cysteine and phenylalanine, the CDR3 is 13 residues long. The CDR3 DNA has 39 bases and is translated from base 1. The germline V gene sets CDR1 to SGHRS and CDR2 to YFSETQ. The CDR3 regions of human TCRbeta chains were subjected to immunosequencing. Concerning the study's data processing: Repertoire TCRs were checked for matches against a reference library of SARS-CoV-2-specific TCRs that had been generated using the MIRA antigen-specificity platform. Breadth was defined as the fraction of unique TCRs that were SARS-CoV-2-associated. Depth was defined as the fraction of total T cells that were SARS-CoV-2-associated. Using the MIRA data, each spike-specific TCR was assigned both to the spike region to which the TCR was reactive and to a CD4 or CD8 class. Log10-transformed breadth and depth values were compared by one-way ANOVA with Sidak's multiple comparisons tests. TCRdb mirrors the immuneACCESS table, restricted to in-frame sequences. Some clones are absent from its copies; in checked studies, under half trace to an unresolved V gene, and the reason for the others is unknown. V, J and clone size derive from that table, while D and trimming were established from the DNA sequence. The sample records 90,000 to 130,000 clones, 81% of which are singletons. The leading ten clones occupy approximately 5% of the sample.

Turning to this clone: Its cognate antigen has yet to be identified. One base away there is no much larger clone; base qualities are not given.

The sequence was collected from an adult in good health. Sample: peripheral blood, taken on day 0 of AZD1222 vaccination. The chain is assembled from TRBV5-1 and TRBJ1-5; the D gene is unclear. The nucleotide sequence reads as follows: TGCGCCAGCAGCTTAGGTAGCAATCAGCCCCAGCATTTT. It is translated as CASSLGSNQPQHF.